A single sample gave rise to the 27 T cell receptor beta chains below, sequenced in a study of shared T cell receptors in the human thymus (dated by TCRdb to the early 2020s). The library was generated by the immunoSEQ multiplex PCR assay. Entries here come from immuneACCESS through TCRdb and include only in-frame sequences with V and J called. Some clones fail to appear in such tables; in the studies checked, an unresolved V gene covers under half of the shortfall, and the cause of the remainder is unknown. The sample includes hundreds of thousands of clones, with 88% observed a single time. 0.0095% to 0.013% of the sample goes to the ten largest clones. These records were also assigned to another study, of human thymus T cells.

The sample comprised thymocytes. The receptors were sampled from a boy younger than two with a congenital heart defect. Donor details come from another sample of the same person, matched by shared clones.

V is TRBV14 and J is TRBJ1-1, with 8 bases matching TRBD1. Unmatched junction bases numbered 5, after V lost 1 base and J lost 1 base. Germline assignment: CDR1 SGHDN and CDR2 FVKESK. The CDR3 contains 16 residues. The CDR3 DNA sequence: TGTGCCAGCAGCCAAGCCCCCGGGACAGGGAACACTGAAGCTTTCTTT. The encoded protein is CASSQAPGTGNTEAFF.

The V gene is TRBV7-2, the J gene TRBJ2-7; 10 bases map to TRBD2. The CDR3 is 17 residues long. Germline CDR1 and CDR2: SGHTA and FQGNSA. Trimming removed 2 bases from V and 1 base from J; junction bases left unmatched: 8. CDR3 residues: CASSLPKGGLASYEQYF. CDR3 nucleotide sequence: TGTGCCAGCAGCTTACCCAAGGGGGGACTAGCGTCCTACGAGCAGTACTTC.

The chain has TRBV11-2 and TRBJ2-3; no clear D gene. The CDR3 loop spans 15 amino acids. Trimming took off 1 base at V and 3 bases at J, with 11 bases between the two ends. CDR1 SGHAT and CDR2 FQNNGV come from the germline V gene. CDR3 residues: CASSLVPRSTDTQYF. CDR3 nucleotide sequence: TGTGCCAGCAGCTTAGTACCTAGATCTACAGATACGCAGTATTTT.

This clone has a handful of counts. The chain is built from TRBV6-1 and TRBJ1-3; TRBD1 is a possible D gene (5 bases). CDR3 length equals 15 residues. Trimming cost V 7 bases and J 1 base, with 14 bases left between them. Germline V lookup: CDR1 MNHNS, CDR2 SASEGT. CDR3 nucleotide sequence: TGTGCCAGCATTGACGCGGGGCCTTCTGGAAACACCATATATTTT. It yields the protein CASIDAGPSGNTIYF.

This rearrangement joins TRBV7-3 to TRBJ2-1; D is possibly TRBD2 (6 bases). V lost 5 bases and J 6 bases, leaving 17 bases between the germline ends. This CDR3 contains 15 residues. Germline V gives CDR1 SGHTA, CDR2 FQGTGA. The CDR3 DNA reads as TGTGCCAGCAGCAACTCCGGGGACTCGATCAATGAGCAGTTCTTC. As protein: CASSNSGDSINEQFF.

J is TRBJ1-1 and V is TRBV6-1; TRBD1 matches 8 bases. This CDR3 region has 17 residues. Trimming took 2 bases from V and 0 from J; bases not matched to a gene: 8. Germline loops: CDR1 MNHNS, CDR2 SASEGT. CDR3 nucleotide sequence: TGTGCCAGCAGTGAATACACAGGGGGGGACATGAACACTGAAGCTTTCTTT. Its translation is CASSEYTGGDMNTEAFF.

The chain employs TRBV4-2 and TRBJ2-1; the match to TRBD2 covers 9 bases. This CDR3 region has 17 residues. The J segment lost 5 bases and the V segment lost 4 bases, leaving 12 bases of the junction unmatched. The germline CDR1 and CDR2 sequences are LGHNA and YNFKEQ. CDR3 residues: CASSPAGGGRAHNEQFF. The CDR3 nucleotides read TGTGCCAGCAGCCCAGCGGGGGGCGGGAGGGCCCACAATGAGCAGTTCTTC.

This chain uses TRBV6-5 with TRBJ1-2; D is ambiguous. The CDR3 spans 11 residues. CDR1 and CDR2 from the germline V gene are MNHEY and SVGAGI. V lost 7 bases and J lost 4, with 7 bases in between. The CDR3: CASTRGYGYTF. The CDR3 bases are TGTGCCAGCACCCGGGGCTATGGCTACACCTTC.

The V and J genes are TRBV27 and TRBJ2-2; TRBD1 agrees at 8 bases. After removal of 6 bases from V and 3 bases from J, the junction contained 12 bases not matched to a gene. CDR3 length equals 17 residues. Germline V lookup: CDR1 MNHEY, CDR2 SMNVEV (reference sequence). The CDR3, as DNA: TGTGCCAGCAGAGTTCCTTCGACAGGGGCGGACACCGGGGAGCTGTTTTTT. Translation: CASRVPSTGADTGELFF.

This rearrangement joins TRBV9 to TRBJ2-7, with a weak D call TRBD1 (6 bases). The germline V and J ends were trimmed by 2 bases and 3 bases, with 9 bases remaining between them. This CDR3 spans 13 amino acids. The germline gives CDR1 SGDLS, CDR2 YYNGEE. Here the CDR3 DNA reads TGTGCCAGCAGCGTGGGGGCCCACTACGAGCAGTACTTC. It is translated as CASSVGAHYEQYF.

The chain recombines TRBV4-1 with TRBJ2-7, with D possibly being TRBD2 (6 bases). The CDR3 is 18 amino acids. Trimming took 4 bases from V and 0 from J, leaving 22 bases between them. Per the germline V gene, CDR1 is MGHRA and CDR2 is YSYEKL. CDR3: CASSRQTSSVLPSYEQYF. In DNA, the CDR3 is TGCGCCAGCAGCCGCCAGACCTCTAGCGTCCTTCCCTCCTACGAGCAGTACTTC.

This clone has only a few counts. The chain is built from TRBV4-3 and TRBJ2-1; 10 positions agree with TRBD2. The CDR3 has 17 amino acids. V lost 0 bases, J lost 7 bases, and 9 bases stayed unmatched. The germline V gene has CDR1 LGHNA and CDR2 YSLEER. CDR3 in DNA: TGCGCCAGCAGCCAAGATAGAAGCGGGAGGGGGGGGAATGAGCAGTTCTTC. Protein product: CASSQDRSGRGGNEQFF.

The gene calls are TRBV27 and TRBJ2-7; TRBD1 matches at 9 bases. Losses at the gene ends were 3 bases for V and 5 bases for J; bases not matched to a gene: 8. The CDR3 extends over 15 amino acids. Germline CDR1 is MNHEY and CDR2 is SMNVEV (reference sequence). The CDR3 protein is CASSLRGTGWHEQYF. CDR3 DNA: TGTGCCAGCAGTTTGAGGGGGACAGGGTGGCACGAGCAGTACTTC.

V is TRBV7-9 and J is TRBJ2-7, with 7 bases that match TRBD2. With V trimmed by 1 base and J by 1 base, 7 bases remained unmatched. The CDR3 spans 16 residues. In germline, CDR1 is SEHNR, CDR2 FQNEAQ (reference sequence). The CDR3 loop reads CASSLGASGTSYEQYF. CDR3 sequence (DNA): TGTGCCAGCAGCTTAGGAGCTAGCGGTACTTCCTACGAGCAGTACTTC.

The rearrangement links TRBV5-4 to TRBJ2-3, with D possibly TRBD2 on 5 matching bases. CDR1 and CDR2 from the germline V gene are SGHNT and YYREEE (reference sequence). The V gene lost 10 bases and the J gene lost 2 bases, with 20 bases spanning the gap. This CDR3 is built from 15 residues. This CDR3 is CAYGRAQINTDTQYF. The CDR3 bases are TGTGCCTACGGGCGGGCCCAAATAAACACAGATACGCAGTATTTT.

This rearrangement joins TRBV14 to TRBJ2-2, with 8 positions matching TRBD1. The germline CDR1 and CDR2 sequences are SGHDN and FVKESK. The ends lost 0 bases at V and 4 bases at J; junction bases unmatched: 4. The CDR3 runs 16 residues. The CDR3 loop reads CASSQEGQGGTGELFF. Written as DNA, the CDR3 is TGTGCCAGCAGCCAAGAAGGACAGGGAGGCACCGGGGAGCTGTTTTTT.

The genes are TRBV7-2 and TRBJ2-6; no reliable D call. V was clipped by 6 bases and J by 0 bases, with 12 bases between them. This CDR3 is 16 amino acids long. CDR1 is SGHTA and CDR2 is FQGNSA in the germline V gene. CDR3 DNA: TGTGCCAGCAGTGTTAGACTTGCCTCTGGGGCCAACGTCCTGACTTTC. Its protein is CASSVRLASGANVLTF.

CDR3 DNA sequence: TGCAGCGTTGAAGTTGTGCCAGGCCCCAACTCTGGGGCCAACGTCCTGACTTTC. Residues: CSVEVVPGPNSGANVLTF. The rearrangement uses TRBV29-1 and TRBJ2-6; D is ambiguous. Germline-derived CDR1 and CDR2 are SQVTM and ANQGSEA. Trimming removed 1 base at V and 0 bases at J, with 16 bases between. This CDR3 spans 18 amino acids.

This clone appeared a single time. J is TRBJ1-2 and V is TRBV7-2; D not resolved. The CDR3 consists of 14 residues. The ends were cut back, 7 bases at V and 4 bases at J, with 16 bases in the middle. CDR1 and CDR2 from the germline V gene are SGHTA and FQGNSA. CDR3 coding DNA: TGTGCCAGCACCGGCGGGCTCCGGGGCTATGGCTACACCTTC. Its protein product is CASTGGLRGYGYTF.

This chain joins TRBV11-3 and TRBJ2-7, with TRBD1 as a possible D gene (5 bases). The V gene's germline CDR1 is SGHNT and CDR2 YENEEA. This CDR3 has 13 residues. V was trimmed by 1 base and J by 6 bases, leaving 10 bases between them. The CDR3 loop is CASSLGAGPEQYF. CDR3 DNA sequence: TGTGCCAGCAGCTTAGGGGCAGGGCCCGAGCAGTACTTC.

This clone was counted a few times. This sequence joins TRBV27 and TRBJ2-3, with 10 bases fitting TRBD2. Germline values: CDR1 MNHEY, CDR2 SMNVEV (reference sequence). The CDR3 length is 16 residues. Trimming took 5 bases from V and 1 from J; bases not matched to a gene: 6. Here the CDR3 reads CASSTGAGGGTDTQYF. The CDR3, as DNA: TGTGCCAGCAGTACTGGAGCGGGAGGGGGCACAGATACGCAGTATTTT.

This chain connects TRBV11-2 to TRBJ2-5; perhaps TRBD1 as D (6 bases). Trimming removed 5 bases from V and 1 base from J, with 26 bases in between. CDR1 is SGHAT and CDR2 is FQNNGV in the germline V gene. This CDR3 region has 19 residues. Written as DNA, the CDR3 is TGTGCCAGCAGCGCCCAACGAATAGGCAGGGGAGCTGCCCAAGAGACCCAGTACTTC. Translated, it gives CASSAQRIGRGAAQETQYF.

The chain carries TRBV5-1 and TRBJ2-1; D may be TRBD2 (5 bases). The CDR3 is made up of 15 amino acids. CDR1 and CDR2 from the germline V gene are SGHRS and YFSETQ. Deletions cut 2 bases from V and 0 bases from J, with 9 bases between. The CDR3 bases are TGCGCCAGCAGCTTCGAGGGCCACTCCTACAATGAGCAGTTCTTC. Its protein product is CASSFEGHSYNEQFF.

The chain couples TRBV4-1 to TRBJ1-2; weak D call: TRBD1 (5 bases). The CDR3 is 19 residues long. The germline V gene encodes CDR1 MGHRA and CDR2 YSYEKL. V lost 0 bases to trimming and J lost 1 base, with 21 bases between them. The CDR3 coding sequence is TGCGCCAGCAGCCAAGATAGGGGCCCTCGACCGACCATTAACTATGGCTACACCTTC. Its translation is CASSQDRGPRPTINYGYTF.

The chain is built from TRBV19 and TRBJ2-7, with 8 bases aligning to TRBD1. Trimming at V came to 5 bases and at J to 5 bases, leaving 11 bases not matched to a gene. Looked up from germline, CDR1 is LNHDA and CDR2 is SQIVND (reference sequence). This CDR3 has 15 residues. CDR3 amino acids: CASSPPRTGQNEQYF. For the CDR3, the DNA is TGTGCCAGTAGTCCCCCGAGGACAGGGCAAAACGAGCAGTACTTC.

The gene calls are TRBV23-1 and TRBJ2-7, with 9 bases identical to TRBD2. TRBV23-1 is filed as an ORF, its function uncertain. CDR3 length equals 20 residues. With 3 bases clipped from V and 1 base from J, the junction kept 19 bases outside the gene matches. This CDR3 is CASSHRTDFSSGRSSYEQYF. Written as DNA, the CDR3 is TGCGCCAGCAGTCACCGGACAGACTTCAGTAGCGGGAGATCATCCTACGAGCAGTACTTC.

The chain carries TRBV27 and TRBJ2-7; 9 positions match TRBD1. CDR1 MNHEY and CDR2 SMNVEV come from the germline V gene (reference sequence). The CDR3 covers 16 residues. V lost 6 bases to trimming and J lost 2 bases; unmatched junction nucleotides: 11. The CDR3 nucleotides read TGTGCCAGCAGCTTAAACCCGGGACAGGGACCCTACGAGCAGTACTTC. This codes for CASSLNPGQGPYEQYF.